What follows are 15 T cell receptor beta chains derived from one specimen sequenced in a study of blood T cell repertoires in COVID-19. Profiled with immunoSEQ multiplex PCR; TCRdb holds only in-frame clones, not every one. The sample has roughly 130,000 clones, less than 85% seen once. Input material: peripheral blood. These receptors originate from a woman between 55 and 75 years old with acute or convalescent COVID-19.

The rearrangement joins TRBV4-1 to TRBJ2-2, with 10 bases aligning to TRBD2. Germline lookup yields CDR1 MGHRA and CDR2 YSYEKL. The CDR3 runs to 18 residues. V was pared by 1 base and J by 5 bases, with 10 bases of the junction left unmatched. CDR3 DNA sequence: TGCGCCAGCAGCCAAGTTTTCCTAGCGGGGGATCGAACCGGGGAGCTGTTTTTT. It yields the protein CASSQVFLAGDRTGELFF.

This clone was found once. The chain is built from TRBV5-6 and TRBJ1-2; 7 nucleotides line up with TRBD1. The CDR3 length is 12 residues. Germline V gene sequence: CDR1 SGHDT, CDR2 YYEEEE. The ends lost 2 bases at V and 14 bases at J; junction bases unmatched: 9. CDR3 sequence (DNA): TGTGCCAGCAGCTTCCTGACAGGGTCGGGAACCTTC. This sequence encodes CASSFLTGSGTF.

The CDR3, as DNA: TGCGCCAGCTCAGGACTAGCGGGGGGCCCCACCGGGGAGCTGTTTTTT. Its protein is CASSGLAGGPTGELFF. The chain employs TRBV5-1 and TRBJ2-2, with TRBD2 matching 14 bases. V was clipped by 7 bases and J by 4 bases; unmatched bases: 6. This CDR3 comprises 16 residues. Germline-derived CDR1 and CDR2 are SGHRS and YFSETQ.

This chain uses TRBV29-1 with TRBJ1-2; 7 bases are shared with TRBD1. This CDR3 contains 11 residues. V trimming: 6 bases; J trimming: 14 bases; junction bases outside the gene matches: 12. The germline CDR1 and CDR2 sequences are SQVTM and ANQGSEA. Here the CDR3 reads CSVNQGGGWTF. CDR3 nucleotide sequence: TGCAGCGTCAATCAAGGAGGGGGCTGGACCTTC. The complete variable domain, with remaining parts taken from reference TRBV29-1 and TRBJ1-2, reads SAVISQKPSRDICQRGTSLTIQCQVDSQVTMMFWYRQQPGQSLTLIATANQGSEATYESGFVIDKFPISRPNLTFSTLTVSNMSPEDSSIYLCSVNQGGGWTFGSGTRLTVV.

The chain recombines TRBV19 with TRBJ1-4, with unresolved D. This CDR3 is 15 amino acids long. The germline V gene encodes CDR1 LNHDA and CDR2 SQIVND (reference sequence). V lost 6 bases, J lost 3 bases, and 14 bases lay in between. Here the CDR3 reads CASSRTVRANEKLFF. For the CDR3, the DNA is TGTGCCAGTAGCCGGACTGTCCGGGCTAATGAAAAACTGTTTTTT.

The CDR3 protein is CASSSRLSAGDEQFF. The CDR3 nucleotides read TGTGCCAGCAGCTCACGGCTTAGCGCGGGGGATGAGCAGTTCTTC. The chain has TRBV7-3 and TRBJ2-1; 7 nucleotides match TRBD2. Germline CDR1 SGHTA, CDR2 FQGTGA. The CDR3 contains 15 residues. After removal of 4 bases from V and 8 bases from J, the junction contained 11 bases not matched to a gene.

This chain links TRBV4-1 with TRBJ2-3, with D perhaps matching TRBD2 (6 bases). The CDR3 is made up of 16 amino acids. In germline, CDR1 is MGHRA, CDR2 YSYEKL. Trimming took off 0 bases at V and 3 bases at J, with 13 bases between the two ends. CDR3 protein: CASSQESGGVTDTQYF. CDR3 nucleotides: TGCGCCAGCAGCCAAGAATCTGGCGGGGTAACAGATACGCAGTATTTT.

Only a few counts were recorded for this clone. V usage is TRBV25-1 and J usage is TRBJ2-5; D remains unclear. CDR3 length: 14 amino acids. Trimming removed 0 bases at V and 2 bases at J, with 7 bases between. Germline CDR1 is MGHDK and CDR2 is SYGVNS. CDR3 coding DNA: TGTGCCAGCAGTGAATACTACAGTCAAGAGACCCAGTACTTC. This sequence encodes CASSEYYSQETQYF. Full variable domain (remainder filled in from reference TRBV25-1 and TRBJ2-5): EADIYQTPRYLVIGTGKKITLECSQTMGHDKMYWYQQDPGMELHLIHYSYGVNSTEKGDLSSESTVSRIRTEHFPLTLESARPSHTSQYLCASSEYYSQETQYFGPGTRLLVL.

The chain uses TRBV7-6 and TRBJ2-4, with a weak D call TRBD2 (6 bases). The CDR3 sequence is 15 residues long. Trimming pared 0 bases from V and 1 base from J, leaving 7 bases between. The V gene's germline CDR1 is SGHVS and CDR2 FNYEAQ. The CDR3 DNA reads as TGTGCCAGCAGCTTAGCGGCGGGGGCCAAAAACATTCAGTACTTC. The encoded protein is CASSLAAGAKNIQYF.

The gene calls are TRBV3-1 (or the pseudogene TRBV3-2) and TRBJ1-1; 7 nucleotides agree with TRBD1. V lost 0 bases, J lost 3 bases, and 16 bases stayed unmatched. CDR3 length: 19 amino acids. Looked up from germline, CDR1 is LGHDT and CDR2 is YNNKEL (reference sequence). CDR3 region: CASSQEGIGGGDVYTEAFF. CDR3 DNA sequence: TGTGCCAGCAGCCAAGAGGGGATAGGAGGGGGCGACGTGTACACTGAAGCTTTCTTT.

The CDR3 protein is CASSQDRWTDNEQFF. DNA of the CDR3: TGCGCCAGCAGCCAAGATCGTTGGACAGACAATGAGCAGTTCTTC. The chain employs TRBV4-1 and TRBJ2-1; tentative D call: TRBD1 (6 bases). Germline CDR1 is MGHRA and CDR2 is YSYEKL. Trimming removed 0 bases from V and 5 bases from J, with 11 bases in between. This CDR3 has 15 amino acids.

The V gene is TRBV6-2 or TRBV6-3, the J gene TRBJ1-5; a possible D gene is TRBD1 (6 bases). The CDR3 totals 14 residues. Germline CDR1 MNHEY, CDR2 SVGEGT. V lost 1 base and J lost 5, with 9 bases in between. The DNA of the CDR3 is TGTGCCAGCAGTTACTTGGGGGCCGATCAGCCCCAGCATTTT. Encoded protein: CASSYLGADQPQHF.

The rearrangement joins TRBV3-1 (or the pseudogene TRBV3-2) to TRBJ2-1; 7 bases match TRBD2. The CDR3 covers 16 residues. Germline V CDR1 and CDR2: LGHDT, YNNKEL (reference sequence). J lost 2 bases, V lost 4 bases, and 8 bases had no gene match. CDR3 sequence (DNA): TGTGCCAGCAGCCCCCGGCGAAGCGGGGCCTACAATGAGCAGTTCTTC. The encoded protein is CASSPRRSGAYNEQFF.

The V gene is TRBV13, the J gene TRBJ1-1; D may be TRBD1 (5 bases). Looked up from germline, CDR1 is PRHDT and CDR2 is FYEKMQ (reference sequence). The CDR3 length is 13 residues. The V gene lost 3 bases and the J gene lost 6 bases, with 11 bases spanning the gap. The CDR3 DNA sequence: TGTGCCAGCAGCTTCCGGGGGAGGGCTGAAGCTTTCTTT. Translation gives CASSFRGRAEAFF. The whole variable domain, filled in from reference TRBV13 and TRBJ1-1, reads AAGVIQSPRHLIKEKRETATLKCYPIPRHDTVYWYQQGPGQDPQFLISFYEKMQSDKGSIPDRFSAQQFSDYHSELNMSSLELGDSALYFCASSFRGRAEAFFGQGTRLTVV.

V usage is TRBV25-1 and J usage is TRBJ1-4; 9 nucleotides match TRBD1. V lost 4 bases, J lost 2 bases, and 5 bases stayed unmatched. This CDR3 has 16 amino acids. Germline CDR1 and CDR2: MGHDK and SYGVNS. CDR3: CASSAFTGGTNEKLFF. The CDR3 DNA reads TGTGCCAGCAGTGCGTTTACAGGGGGCACTAATGAAAAACTGTTTTTT.